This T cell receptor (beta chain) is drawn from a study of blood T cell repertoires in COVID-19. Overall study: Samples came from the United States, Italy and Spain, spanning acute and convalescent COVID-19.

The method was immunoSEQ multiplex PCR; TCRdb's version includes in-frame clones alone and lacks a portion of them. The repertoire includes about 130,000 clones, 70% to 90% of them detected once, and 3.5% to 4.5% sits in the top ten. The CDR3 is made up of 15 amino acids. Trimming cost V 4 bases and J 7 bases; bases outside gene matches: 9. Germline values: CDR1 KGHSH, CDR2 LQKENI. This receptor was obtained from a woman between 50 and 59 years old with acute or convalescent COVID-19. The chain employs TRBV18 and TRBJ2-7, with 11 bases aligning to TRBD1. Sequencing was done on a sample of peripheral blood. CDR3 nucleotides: TGTGCCAGCTCACGTCTAGGACAGGGGGCTCGGGAGCAGTACTTC. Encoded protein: CASSRLGQGAREQYF.